The 21 T cell receptor beta chains in this list originate from one sample, sequenced in a study of blood T cell repertoires in COVID-19. This table comes from immunoSEQ multiplex PCR, and its TCRdb copy is limited to in-frame clones, with some not included. The table lists more than 150,000 clones, 70% to 85% of them singletons. The sequencing input was PBMCs or T cells enriched from blood (not recorded which). All receptors derive from a woman aged 45-60 years who had recovered from COVID-19.

The chain combines TRBV7-9 with TRBJ1-1; 9 positions match TRBD1. V shed 4 bases and J 4 bases; nucleotides not matched to a gene: 7. Germline lookup yields CDR1 SEHNR and CDR2 FQNEAQ (reference sequence). The CDR3 loop spans 15 amino acids. The CDR3 region is CASSYIRDRATEAFF. In DNA form, the CDR3 reads TGTGCCAGCAGCTACATCCGGGACAGGGCCACTGAAGCTTTCTTT.

This clone has just one count. This rearrangement joins TRBV4-2 to TRBJ2-6; the D gene is possibly TRBD1 (6 bases). V was cut by 4 bases and J by 1 base, with 14 bases left in between. From germline, CDR1 is LGHNA and CDR2 YNFKEQ. The CDR3 contains 17 residues. This CDR3 is CASSLLVTGSGANVLTF. The CDR3 bases are TGTGCCAGCAGCCTTCTCGTTACAGGGTCTGGGGCCAACGTCCTGACTTTC.

The chain joins TRBV6-5 to TRBJ2-3; the match to TRBD2 covers 9 bases. Per the germline V gene, CDR1 is MNHEY and CDR2 is SVGAGI. CDR3 length equals 15 residues. With 2 bases clipped from V and 2 bases from J, the junction kept 2 bases outside the gene matches. CDR3 region: CASSYQGLATDTQYF. CDR3 nucleotides: TGTGCCAGCAGTTACCAGGGACTAGCCACAGATACGCAGTATTTT.

This clone is a singleton in its sample. The genes are TRBV28 and TRBJ1-4; 9 nucleotides agree with TRBD1. V lost 6 bases to trimming and J lost 5 bases; unmatched junction nucleotides: 7. The CDR3 loop spans 15 amino acids. CDR1 and CDR2 (germline): MDHEN, SYDVKM. The CDR3 DNA is TGTGCCAGCAGATCGCCCGGGACAGGGAATGAAAAACTGTTTTTT. This translates into CASRSPGTGNEKLFF.

The V call is TRBV4-1, the J call TRBJ2-3; no clear D gene. The germline V gene encodes CDR1 MGHRA and CDR2 YSYEKL. V was trimmed by 0 bases and J by 2 bases, leaving 12 bases between them. The CDR3 contains 16 residues. CDR3 DNA: TGCGCCAGCAGCCAAGAGGCCTCCCCAAACACAGATACGCAGTATTTT. It is translated as CASSQEASPNTDTQYF.

This clone came up a few times. The chain carries TRBV9 and TRBJ2-2; 11 bases map to TRBD2. The V gene's germline CDR1 is SGDLS and CDR2 YYNGEE. This CDR3 has 15 amino acids. The V segment lost 4 bases and the J segment 6 bases; nucleotides outside the gene matches: 5. CDR3 residues: CASSPSGRRAGELFF. CDR3 DNA sequence: TGTGCCAGCAGCCCTAGCGGGAGGAGGGCCGGGGAGCTGTTTTTT.

The chain has TRBV6-4 and TRBJ1-1, with unresolved D. Germline assignment: CDR1 MRHNA and CDR2 SNTAGT. The V end lost 0 bases, the J end lost 10 bases, and 9 bases lay between the germline ends. The CDR3 sequence is 12 residues long. The CDR3 region has the DNA TGTGCCAGCAGTGACTCTGCCCACGGAGCTTTCTTT. Its translation: CASSDSAHGAFF.

V gene TRBV4-2 combines with J gene TRBJ2-4, with D maybe TRBD1 (6 bases). Germline CDR1 and CDR2: LGHNA and YNFKEQ. Trimming pared 1 base from V and 7 bases from J, leaving 14 bases between. The CDR3 is 15 amino acids. CDR3 DNA sequence: TGTGCCAGCAGCCAAGGGACCCTCCAGGGGAACATTCAGTACTTC. Its translation: CASSQGTLQGNIQYF.

Here the CDR3 reads CASSDGIGQSQNYGYTF. In DNA form, the CDR3 reads TGTGCCAGCAGTGACGGAATAGGACAGAGTCAGAACTATGGCTACACCTTC. V gene TRBV6-2 or TRBV6-3 combines with J gene TRBJ1-2; tentatively, D is TRBD1 (6 bases). The germline V gene encodes CDR1 MNHEY and CDR2 SVGEGT. The ends were cut back, 5 bases at V and 2 bases at J, with 21 bases in the middle. The CDR3 length is 17 residues.

V and J are TRBV10-3 and TRBJ2-7, with 9 nucleotides matching TRBD2. The CDR3 consists of 16 residues. In germline, CDR1 is ENHRY, CDR2 SYGVKD. Trimming removed 7 bases from V and 4 bases from J; junction bases left unmatched: 14. The CDR3: CAIKGSNSGSRYEQYF. For the CDR3, the DNA is TGTGCCATCAAAGGGTCGAATAGCGGGAGCCGGTACGAGCAGTACTTC.

The DNA of the CDR3 is TGCAGCGTCCAAGGAGGCAGCAATGAAAAACTGTTTTTT. This sequence encodes CSVQGGSNEKLFF. The rearrangement links TRBV29-1 to TRBJ1-4; D remains unclear. Germline-derived CDR1 and CDR2 are SQVTM and ANQGSEA. The CDR3 has 13 amino acids. Trimming removed 6 bases from V and 5 bases from J, with 13 bases in between.

V usage is TRBV5-1 and J usage is TRBJ2-1, with 10 bases aligning to TRBD1. The CDR3 runs to 15 residues. Trimming cost V 4 bases and J 8 bases; bases outside gene matches: 9. The germline V gene encodes CDR1 SGHRS and CDR2 YFSETQ. The CDR3 sequence is CASSLRDRGLDEQFF. CDR3 DNA sequence: TGCGCCAGCAGCCTCCGGGACAGGGGATTGGATGAGCAGTTCTTC.

At least ten counts were recorded for this clone. The chain has TRBV30 and TRBJ2-7, with 7 bases that match TRBD1. Per the germline V gene, CDR1 is GTSNPN and CDR2 is SVGIG (reference sequence). V lost 8 bases, J lost 7 bases, and 8 bases stayed unmatched. The CDR3 loop spans 11 amino acids. The CDR3 DNA follows: TGTGCCGTTAGGACAGGTCGGGAGCAGTACTTC. It encodes CAVRTGREQYF.

This clone has more than one count but fewer than ten. The gene calls are TRBV3-1 (or the pseudogene TRBV3-2) and TRBJ2-1, with 13 nucleotides matching TRBD2. The ends lost 4 bases at V and 8 bases at J; junction bases unmatched: 2. From germline, CDR1 is LGHDT and CDR2 YNNKEL (reference sequence). The CDR3 totals 14 residues. The CDR3 coding sequence is TGTGCCAGCAGCCGGGGACTAGCGGGATATGAGCAGTTCTTC. Its translation: CASSRGLAGYEQFF.

This clone appeared once. The chain carries TRBV7-9 and TRBJ2-1, with 8 bases that match TRBD1. Germline trimming cut 5 bases from V and 8 bases from J; bases unmatched to any gene: 8. The CDR3 totals 14 residues. Germline CDR1 SEHNR, CDR2 FQNEAQ (reference sequence). The CDR3 nucleotides read TGTGCCAGCAGCGGGACAGGAGGTGGAGATGAGCAGTTCTTC. Translated, it gives CASSGTGGGDEQFF.

J is TRBJ2-1 and V is TRBV19; D might be TRBD1 (5 bases). This CDR3 spans 16 amino acids. Between the trimmed V and J ends, which lost 2 bases and 8 bases, there was a span of 19 bases. Germline CDR1 LNHDA, CDR2 SQIVND (reference sequence). CDR3 amino acids: CASSITRGHKRDEQFF. Here the CDR3 DNA reads TGTGCCAGTAGTATAACGCGAGGACACAAGCGTGATGAGCAGTTCTTC.

In regard to this clone: Other DNA sequences in this sample translate to the same CDR3. The genes are TRBV9 and TRBJ2-1; D call uncertain. The V gene lost 1 base and the J gene lost 0 bases, with 8 bases spanning the gap. CDR1 SGDLS and CDR2 YYNGEE come from the germline V gene. The length of the CDR3 is 15 residues. The CDR3 sequence is CASSVSGSSYNEQFF. DNA of the CDR3: TGTGCCAGCAGCGTATCCGGTAGCTCCTACAATGAGCAGTTCTTC.

V is TRBV7-9 and J is TRBJ1-5; tentative D call: TRBD1 (6 bases). V was shortened by 8 bases and J by 9 bases, with 14 bases between the two germline ends. CDR3 length: 12 residues. Germline V gene sequence: CDR1 SEHNR, CDR2 FQNEAQ (reference sequence). CDR3 DNA sequence: TGTGCCAGCGCGGACAGTCGAGGGCCCCAGCATTTT. This gives the protein CASADSRGPQHF.

V gene TRBV18 combines with J gene TRBJ2-1; D might be TRBD1 (5 bases). V was pared by 4 bases and J by 10 bases, with 11 bases between. Looked up from germline, CDR1 is KGHSH and CDR2 is LQKENI. The CDR3 contains 12 residues. The CDR3 region is CASSRGREEQFF. CDR3 bases: TGTGCCAGCTCACGGGGCAGAGAGGAGCAGTTCTTC. Using reference TRBV18 and TRBJ2-1 for the parts outside the CDR3, the full variable domain is NAGVMQNPRHLVRRRGQEARLRCSPMKGHSHVYWYRQLPEEGLKFMVYLQKENIIDESGMPKERFSAEFPKEGPSILRIQQVVRGDSAAYFCASSRGREEQFFGPGTRLTVL.

The CDR3 coding sequence is TGTGCCAGCACCCCCGTGGCGGGAGGGACCGGGGAGCTGTTTTTT. Residues: CASTPVAGGTGELFF. The chain uses TRBV7-2 and TRBJ2-2; 9 nucleotides match TRBD2. Trimming removed 7 bases from V and 5 bases from J; junction bases left unmatched: 8. This CDR3 has 15 amino acids. The V gene's germline CDR1 is SGHTA and CDR2 FQGNSA.

This rearrangement joins TRBV6-5 to TRBJ1-2, with TRBD1 identical over 7 bases. CDR3 length: 13 residues. Germline values: CDR1 MNHEY, CDR2 SVGAGI. With V trimmed by 0 bases and J by 8 bases, 3 bases remained unmatched. CDR3 residues: CASSYSTGFGYTF. The CDR3 region has the DNA TGTGCCAGCAGTTACTCGACAGGGTTCGGCTACACCTTC.